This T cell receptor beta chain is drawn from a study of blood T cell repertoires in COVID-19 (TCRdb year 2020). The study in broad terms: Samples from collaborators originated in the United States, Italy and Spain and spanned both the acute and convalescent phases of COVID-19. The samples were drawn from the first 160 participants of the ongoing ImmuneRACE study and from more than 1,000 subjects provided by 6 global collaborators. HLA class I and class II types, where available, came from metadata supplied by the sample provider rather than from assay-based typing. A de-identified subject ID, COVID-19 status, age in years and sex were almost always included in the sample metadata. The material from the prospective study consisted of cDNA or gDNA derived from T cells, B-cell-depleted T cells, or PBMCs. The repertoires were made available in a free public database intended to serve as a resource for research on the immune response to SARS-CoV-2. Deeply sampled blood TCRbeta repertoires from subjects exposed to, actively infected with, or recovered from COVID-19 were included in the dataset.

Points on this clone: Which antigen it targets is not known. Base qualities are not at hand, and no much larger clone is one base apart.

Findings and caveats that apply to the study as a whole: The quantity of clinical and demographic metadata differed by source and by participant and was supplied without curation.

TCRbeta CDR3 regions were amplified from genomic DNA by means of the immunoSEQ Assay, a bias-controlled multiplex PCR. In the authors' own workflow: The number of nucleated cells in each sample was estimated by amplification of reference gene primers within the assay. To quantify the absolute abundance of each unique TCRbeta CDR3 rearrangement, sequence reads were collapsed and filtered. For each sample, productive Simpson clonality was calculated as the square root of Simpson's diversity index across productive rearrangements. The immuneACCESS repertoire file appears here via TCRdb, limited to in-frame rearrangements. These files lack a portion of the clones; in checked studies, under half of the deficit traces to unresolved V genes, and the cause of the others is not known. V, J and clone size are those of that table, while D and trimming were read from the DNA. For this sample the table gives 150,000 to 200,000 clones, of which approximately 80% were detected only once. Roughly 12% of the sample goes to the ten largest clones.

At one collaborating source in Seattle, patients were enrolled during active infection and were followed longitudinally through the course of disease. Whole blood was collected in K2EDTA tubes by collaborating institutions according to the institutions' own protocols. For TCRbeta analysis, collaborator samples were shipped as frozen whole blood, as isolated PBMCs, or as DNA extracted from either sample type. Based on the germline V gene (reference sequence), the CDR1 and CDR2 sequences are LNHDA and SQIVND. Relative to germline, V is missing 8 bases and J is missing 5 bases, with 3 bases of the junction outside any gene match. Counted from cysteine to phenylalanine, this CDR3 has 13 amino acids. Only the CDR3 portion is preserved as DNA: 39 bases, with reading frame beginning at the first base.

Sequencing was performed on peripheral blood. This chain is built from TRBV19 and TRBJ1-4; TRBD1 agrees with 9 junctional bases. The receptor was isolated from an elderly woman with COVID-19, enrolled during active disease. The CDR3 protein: CASPTGGNEKLFF. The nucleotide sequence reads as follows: TGTGCCAGTCCGACAGGGGGAAATGAAAAACTGTTTTTT.